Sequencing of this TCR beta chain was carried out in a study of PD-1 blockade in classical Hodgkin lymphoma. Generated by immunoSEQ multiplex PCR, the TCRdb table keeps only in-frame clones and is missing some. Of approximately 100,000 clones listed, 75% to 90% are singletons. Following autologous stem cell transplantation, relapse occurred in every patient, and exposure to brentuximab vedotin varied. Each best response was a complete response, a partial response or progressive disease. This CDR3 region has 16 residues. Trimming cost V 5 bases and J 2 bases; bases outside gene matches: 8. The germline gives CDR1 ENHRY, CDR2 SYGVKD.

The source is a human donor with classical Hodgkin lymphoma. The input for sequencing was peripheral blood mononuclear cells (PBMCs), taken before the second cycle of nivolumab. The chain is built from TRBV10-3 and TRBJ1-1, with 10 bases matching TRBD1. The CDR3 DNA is TGTGCCATCAGTAACCCCGGGACAGGGGATAACACTGAAGCTTTCTTT. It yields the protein CAISNPGTGDNTEAFF.